The 23 T cell receptor beta chains listed next were all sequenced from one sample in a study of T cells in Graves' hyperthyroidism and ophthalmopathy. Researchers took RNA transcripts and amplified the TCR beta CDR3 regions from them. TCR CDR3 regions were first amplified by RT-PCR with HTBI primers. A single record per CDR3 protein comes from TCRdb applying MiXCR to the multiplex PCR reads. The table has 300,000 to 400,000 distinct CDR3 sequences, around a sixth seen once. The sequencing sample was made of blood. These receptors all come from a woman in her 50s with Graves' hyperthyroidism.

This clonotype was picked up many times. The chain couples TRBV2 to TRBJ2-3; 8 nucleotides line up with TRBD2. V lost 8 bases, J lost 4 bases, and 5 bases stayed unmatched. Germline loops: CDR1 SNHLY, CDR2 FYNNEI. This CDR3 region has 13 residues. The CDR3 loop reads CASSGGVSDTQYF. The CDR3 DNA is TGTGCCAGCTCGGGAGGGGTCTCAGATACGCAGTATTTT.

J is TRBJ1-2 and V is TRBV6-1; TRBD1 agrees at 10 bases. The CDR3 spans 14 residues. From germline, CDR1 is MNHNS and CDR2 SASEGT. V shed 0 bases, J shed 11 bases, and the junction held 6 bases outside the gene matches. DNA of the CDR3: TGTGCCAGCAGTGAAGCGACAGGGGGCGGAGGTTACACCTTC. Translated, it gives CASSEATGGGGYTF.

This clonotype showed up just a few times. The chain has TRBV28 and TRBJ1-4; 7 bases are a match to TRBD1. The J segment lost 3 bases and the V segment lost 8 bases, leaving 12 bases of the junction unmatched. The CDR3 spans 16 residues. The V gene's germline CDR1 is MDHEN and CDR2 SYDVKM. The CDR3 is CASSPAGGFANEKLFF. The CDR3 nucleotides read TGTGCCAGCTCCCCGGCAGGGGGGTTCGCTAATGAAAAACTGTTTTTT.

There are many counts of this clonotype. The chain links TRBV20-1 to TRBJ1-5; a weak D match, TRBD1 (6 bases). CDR1 is DFQATT, CDR2 SNEGSKA, per germline (reference sequence). This CDR3 contains 14 residues. V was clipped by 3 bases and J by 5 bases, with 14 bases between them. CDR3 bases: TGCAGTGCTAGTTCAGGGGCAGACTATCAGCCCCAGCATTTT. Translated, it gives CSASSGADYQPQHF.

This clonotype has a handful of counts. The chain uses TRBV12-3 or TRBV12-4 and TRBJ2-1; 12 bases are a match to TRBD2. The junction had 1 base not matched to a gene; V was cut back by 2 bases and J by 8 bases. The CDR3 is 14 residues long. The chain's CDR3 is CASSLLAGGYEQFF. As DNA, the CDR3 is TGTGCCAGCAGTTTACTAGCGGGAGGGTATGAGCAGTTCTTC.

The table lists this clonotype with many counts. The chain recombines TRBV20-1 with TRBJ2-3; TRBD1 might be the D (5 bases). This CDR3 region has 14 residues. The V gene's germline CDR1 is DFQATT and CDR2 SNEGSKA (reference sequence). V lost 6 bases and J 5 bases, leaving 18 bases between the germline ends. DNA of the CDR3: TGCAGTGCGGGCGGCAGGGCTGGTGGAGATACGCAGTATTTT. Residues: CSAGGRAGGDTQYF.

This clonotype was found many times. The gene calls are TRBV2 and TRBJ2-5, with a tentative D call TRBD2 (6 bases). This CDR3 region has 15 residues. Trimming removed 6 bases at V and 4 bases at J, with 18 bases between. The germline V gene has CDR1 SNHLY and CDR2 FYNNEI. CDR3 sequence (DNA): TGTGCCAGCAGCTTACTCGGGGGAGAGGGAGAGACCCAGTACTTC. Translated: CASSLLGGEGETQYF. Combining the CDR3 with reference TRBV2 and TRBJ2-5 gives the whole variable domain EPEVTQTPSHQVTQMGQEVILRCVPISNHLYFYWYRQILGQKVEFLVSFYNNEISEKSEIFDDQFSVERPDGSNFTLKIRSTKLEDSAMYFCASSLLGGEGETQYFGPGTRLLVL.

This clonotype was detected a few times. The CDR3 is CASSQYGKSSGGYTF. The CDR3, as DNA: TGCGCCAGCAGCCAATATGGTAAATCGTCGGGCGGCTACACCTTC. This rearrangement joins TRBV5-1 to TRBJ1-2, with no clear D. From germline, CDR1 is SGHRS and CDR2 YFSETQ. CDR3 length: 15 residues. V lost 4 bases and J 8 bases, leaving 21 bases between the germline ends.

Note on this clonotype: A much larger clone lies one base from this, so it may be a read error. The gene calls are TRBV6-2 or TRBV6-3 and TRBJ1-1; D not certain. This CDR3 has 12 amino acids. Germline values: CDR1 MNHEY, CDR2 SVGEGT. The V end was cut by 6 bases, the J end by 1 base, with 6 bases between. The CDR3: CASRDQNTEAFF. The CDR3 nucleotides are TGTGCCAGCAGGGACCAGAACACTGAAGCTTTCTTT.

This clonotype has ten or more counts. The rearrangement uses TRBV5-1 and TRBJ2-7; a possible D gene is TRBD2 (6 bases). This CDR3 is 15 amino acids long. Trimming removed 5 bases at V and 5 bases at J, with 20 bases between. From germline, CDR1 is SGHRS and CDR2 YFSETQ. As DNA, the CDR3 is TGCGCCAGCAGGATGGGACGGGAGTTCGTGGACGAGCAGTACTTC. Encoded protein: CASRMGREFVDEQYF.

The rearrangement joins TRBV10-1 to TRBJ1-1, with unresolved D. Germline V lookup: CDR1 WNHNN, CDR2 SYGVQD (reference sequence). The CDR3 runs to 14 residues. V gave up 3 bases and J gave up 0 bases, with 8 bases separating them. Here the CDR3 reads CASSDGRMNTEAFF. As DNA, the CDR3 is TGCGCCAGCAGTGACGGACGCATGAACACTGAAGCTTTCTTT.

This clonotype has at least ten counts. The chain carries TRBV5-5 and TRBJ2-7; 10 nucleotides agree with TRBD1. Germline V gives CDR1 SGHKS, CDR2 YYEKEE (reference sequence). V was clipped by 2 bases and J by 5 bases; unmatched bases: 7. The CDR3 covers 15 residues. The CDR3 nucleotides read TGTGCCAGCAGCTTCTCCGGGACAGGGGTTCACGAGCAGTACTTC. The encoded protein is CASSFSGTGVHEQYF.

At least ten counts were recorded for this clonotype. The chain carries TRBV7-9 and TRBJ1-2; D call uncertain. The length of the CDR3 is 14 residues. Germline lookup yields CDR1 SEHNR and CDR2 FQNEAQ (reference sequence). Trimming cost V 3 bases and J 4 bases, with 12 bases left between them. The CDR3 nucleotides are TGTGCCAGCAGCTTGAGTGGGGTTGGCTATGGCTACACCTTC. It yields the protein CASSLSGVGYGYTF. The full variable domain, its missing parts supplied by reference TRBV7-9 and TRBJ1-2, is DTGVSQNPRHKITKRGQNVTFRCDPISEHNRLYWYRQTLGQGPEFLTYFQNEAQLEKSRLLSDRFSAERPKGSFSTLEIQRTEQGDSAMYLCASSLSGVGYGYTFGSGTRLTVV.

This clonotype has only a few counts. This rearrangement joins TRBV7-9 to TRBJ1-1, with TRBD1 matching 9 bases. The CDR3 is made up of 13 amino acids. Germline V gene sequence: CDR1 SEHNR, CDR2 FQNEAQ (reference sequence). Trimming took 5 bases from V and 7 from J; bases not matched to a gene: 5. The CDR3: CASSPGTGIEAFF. CDR3 in DNA: TGTGCCAGCAGCCCCGGGACAGGGATTGAAGCTTTCTTT.

The table lists this clonotype with a few counts. A read error may account for a junction end that differs from germline. The chain employs TRBV7-7 and TRBJ2-7; 14 bases fit TRBD2. CDR1 SSHAT and CDR2 FNYEAQ come from the germline V gene (reference sequence). The CDR3 consists of 14 residues. The CDR3 nucleotides read TGTGCTAGCAGTGCGGGACTAGCGGGAGTCGAGCAGTACTTC. This sequence encodes CASSAGLAGVEQYF.

This clonotype was observed many times. The rearrangement links TRBV11-2 to TRBJ1-1, with 8 bases that match TRBD1. This CDR3 has 16 residues. The germline CDR1 and CDR2 sequences are SGHAT and FQNNGV. With 5 bases clipped from V and 1 base from J, the junction kept 9 bases outside the gene matches. This CDR3 reads CASSPRDRTKNTEAFF. In DNA, the CDR3 is TGTGCCAGCAGCCCTCGGGACAGGACAAAGAACACTGAAGCTTTCTTT.

This chain joins TRBV6-1 and TRBJ2-3; TRBD1 agrees at 9 bases. The germline V gene has CDR1 MNHNS and CDR2 SASEGT. This CDR3 has 19 amino acids. V shed 6 bases and J 0 bases; nucleotides not matched to a gene: 16. The CDR3 sequence: CASSDHPLQGALSTDTQYF. DNA for the CDR3: TGTGCCAGCAGCGATCACCCCCTACAGGGGGCATTGAGCACAGATACGCAGTATTTT.

The CDR3 loop reads CASSRAGVNTDTQYF. The CDR3 bases are TGCGCCAGCAGCAGGGCAGGGGTTAACACAGATACGCAGTATTTT. The rearrangement joins TRBV5-1 to TRBJ2-3, with D perhaps matching TRBD1 (6 bases). CDR3 length: 15 residues. Germline loops: CDR1 SGHRS, CDR2 YFSETQ. The V end lost 4 bases, the J end lost 2 bases, and 14 bases lay between the germline ends.

The genes are TRBV19 and TRBJ2-7; D not resolved. CDR1 and CDR2 from the germline V gene are LNHDA and SQIVND (reference sequence). The ends were cut back, 7 bases at V and 2 bases at J, with 15 bases in the middle. The CDR3 length is 14 residues. The CDR3 sequence is CASIGRQKTYEQYV. Here the CDR3 DNA reads TGTGCCAGTATCGGGCGGCAGAAAACCTACGAGCAGTACGTC.

At least ten counts were recorded for this clonotype. V usage is TRBV29-1 and J usage is TRBJ2-3, with D tentatively TRBD1 (6 bases). Germline V lookup: CDR1 SQVTM, CDR2 ANQGSEA. Trimming removed 3 bases at V and 2 bases at J, with 15 bases between. This CDR3 is 15 amino acids long. The CDR3 here is CSVEGATPVTDTQYF. The CDR3 nucleotides read TGCAGCGTTGAGGGGGCAACCCCCGTCACAGATACGCAGTATTTT.

The chain recombines TRBV11-2 with TRBJ1-4, with D perhaps matching TRBD1 (5 bases). V lost 5 bases and J 5 bases, leaving 12 bases between the germline ends. This CDR3 region has 14 residues. CDR1 is SGHAT and CDR2 is FQNNGV in the germline V gene. As DNA, the CDR3 is TGTGCCAGCAGCCCGACGGGGGAAAATGAAAAACTGTTTTTT. Translating gives CASSPTGENEKLFF.

This clonotype was counted only a few times. The chain recombines TRBV6-1 with TRBJ1-2; 9 bases fit TRBD1. CDR3 length equals 17 residues. V gave up 6 bases and J gave up 3 bases; unmatched junction bases: 14. The germline V gene encodes CDR1 MNHNS and CDR2 SASEGT. The CDR3 here is CASRPGQGKSLDYGYTF. For the CDR3, the DNA is TGTGCCAGCAGACCCGGACAGGGGAAATCGTTGGACTATGGCTACACCTTC.

Of note for this clonotype: The junction shows a germline mismatch at one end, possibly a read error. The J gene is TRBJ1-1, the V gene TRBV7-7, with TRBD1 as a possible D gene (5 bases). The CDR3 runs 15 residues. Germline CDR1 and CDR2: SSHAT and FNYEAQ (reference sequence). The CDR3 sequence is CASSPYFDRDTEAFF. As DNA, the CDR3 is TGTGCTAGCAGCCCCTACTTCGACAGAGACACTGAAGCTTTCTTT. Full variable domain (missing parts from reference TRBV7-7 and TRBJ1-1): GAGVSQSPRYKVTKRGQDVTLRCDPISSHATLYWYQQALGQGPEFLTYFNYEAQPDKSGLPSDRFSAERPEGSISTLTIQRTEQRDSAMYRCASSPYFDRDTEAFFGQGTRLTVV.